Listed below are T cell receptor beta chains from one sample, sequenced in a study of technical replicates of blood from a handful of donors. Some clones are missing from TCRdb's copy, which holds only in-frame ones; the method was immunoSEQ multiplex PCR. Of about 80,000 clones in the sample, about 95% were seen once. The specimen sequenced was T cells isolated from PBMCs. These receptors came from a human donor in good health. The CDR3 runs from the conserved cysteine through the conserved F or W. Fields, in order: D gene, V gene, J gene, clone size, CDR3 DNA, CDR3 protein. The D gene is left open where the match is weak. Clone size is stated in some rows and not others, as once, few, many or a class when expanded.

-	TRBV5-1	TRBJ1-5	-	TGCGCCAGCAGCTTGTCCGCGGGCAATCAGCCCCAGCATTTT	CASSLSAGNQPQHF
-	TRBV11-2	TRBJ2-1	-	TGTGCCAGCAGCTTAGGACTGAACTACAATGAGCAGTTCTTC	CASSLGLNYNEQFF
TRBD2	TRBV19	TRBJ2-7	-	TGTGCCAGTAGTATAAGCGGGATTACCTCCTACGAGCAGTACTTC	CASSISGITSYEQYF
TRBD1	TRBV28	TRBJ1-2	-	TGTGCCAGCAGTTTAACCACAGGGGGCGTTTTAGGGAACTATGGCTACACCTTC	CASSLTTGGVLGNYGYTF
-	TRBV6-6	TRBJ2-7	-	TGTGCCAGCAGTTTTACACGCTACGAGCAGTACTTC	CASSFTRYEQYF
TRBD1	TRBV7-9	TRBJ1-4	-	TGTGCCAGCAGCTTCCAGGGGGGAATGGAAAAACTGTTTTTT	CASSFQGGMEKLFF
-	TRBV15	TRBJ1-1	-	TGTGCCACCAGCAGAGAAGGGGGGAACACTGAAGCTTTCTTT	CATSREGGNTEAFF
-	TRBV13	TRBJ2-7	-	TGTGCCAGTCACAGGGAGCAGCTCAACGAGCAGTACTTC	CASHREQLNEQYF
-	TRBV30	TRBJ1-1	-	TGTGCCTGGAGCCCCAAGGCCGGGAGAAACACTGAAGCTTTCTTT	CAWSPKAGRNTEAFF
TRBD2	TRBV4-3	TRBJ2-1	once	TGCGCCAGCAGCCTTGGACTAGCGGAAAACAATGAGCAGTTCTTC	CASSLGLAENNEQFF
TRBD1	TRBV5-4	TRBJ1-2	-	TGTGCCAGCAGCTCCGGACAGGCCGGATATGGCTACACCTTC	CASSSGQAGYGYTF
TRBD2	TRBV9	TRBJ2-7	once	TGTGCCAGCAGCGTTGCAAGCGGGAGTTCGATCTACGAGCAGTACTTC	CASSVASGSSIYEQYF
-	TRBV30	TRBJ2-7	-	TGTGCCTGGATTCAAACCTACGAGCAGTACTTC	CAWIQTYEQYF
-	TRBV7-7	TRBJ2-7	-	TGTGCCAGCAGCCTGGGATCAGGGGACGAGCAGTACTTC	CASSLGSGDEQYF
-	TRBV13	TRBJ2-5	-	TGTGCCAGCAGCTTAAGAGGGAACCAAGAGACCCAGTACTTC	CASSLRGNQETQYF
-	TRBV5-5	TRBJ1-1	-	TGTGCCAGCAGCTTGGCCAGGGTGAACACTGAAGCTTTCTTT	CASSLARVNTEAFF
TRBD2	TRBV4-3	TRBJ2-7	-	TGCGCCAGCAGCCAGGGGACTAGCGAGTACTACGAGCAGTACTTC	CASSQGTSEYYEQYF
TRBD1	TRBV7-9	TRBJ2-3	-	TGTGCCAGCGAATCGGACAGGGGTTTGACGGATACGCAGTATTTT	CASESDRGLTDTQYF